These 10 T cell receptor beta chains were all obtained from the same sample, sequenced in a study of cytomegalovirus exposure and HLA in healthy donors. Data came from immunoSEQ multiplex PCR; TCRdb stores just in-frame clones and leaves some out. The table has 260,000 or so clones, about 83% seen once. Sample: PBMCs. The receptors derive from a man younger than 35 in good health and CMV-seronegative.

The rearrangement links TRBV7-2 to TRBJ1-6; D call uncertain. The V and J ends lost 1 base and 7 bases respectively, with 8 bases between them. Germline V gene sequence: CDR1 SGHTA, CDR2 FQGNSA. CDR3 size: 14 residues. The CDR3 sequence is CASSLGQMNSPLHF. The DNA of the CDR3 is TGTGCCAGCAGCTTAGGACAAATGAATTCACCCCTCCACTTT.

The chain couples TRBV7-9 to TRBJ1-2, with D perhaps matching TRBD1 (6 bases). Germline V CDR1 and CDR2: SEHNR, FQNEAQ (reference sequence). The CDR3 runs to 14 residues. V was shortened by 4 bases and J by 8 bases, with 17 bases between the two germline ends. The CDR3 protein is CASSSQQGLSGYTF. CDR3 DNA: TGTGCCAGCAGCTCCCAACAGGGATTGTCCGGCTACACCTTC. The complete variable domain, with remaining parts taken from reference TRBV7-9 and TRBJ1-2, reads DTGVSQNPRHKITKRGQNVTFRCDPISEHNRLYWYRQTLGQGPEFLTYFQNEAQLEKSRLLSDRFSAERPKGSFSTLEIQRTEQGDSAMYLCASSSQQGLSGYTFGSGTRLTVV.

The CDR3: CASSPGLAGGETQYF. As DNA, the CDR3 is TGTGCCAGCAGCCCGGGACTAGCGGGGGGAGAGACCCAGTACTTC. The rearrangement links TRBV7-2 to TRBJ2-5, with 15 bases matching TRBD2. The CDR3 runs to 15 residues. The V and J ends lost 5 bases and 4 bases, in that order; junction bases with no gene match: 2. CDR1 and CDR2 (germline): SGHTA, FQGNSA.

The chain carries TRBV5-1 and TRBJ1-1; a possible D gene is TRBD1 (6 bases). The CDR3 length is 14 residues. The V gene's germline CDR1 is SGHRS and CDR2 YFSETQ. V lost 4 bases and J 2 bases, leaving 12 bases between the germline ends. Written as DNA, the CDR3 is TGCGCCAGCAGCCCTGGGGGCAGAAACACTGAAGCTTTCTTT. Encoded protein: CASSPGGRNTEAFF.

The chain is built from TRBV5-6 and TRBJ1-6; D is uncertain. CDR1 SGHDT and CDR2 YYEEEE come from the germline V gene. This CDR3 is built from 12 residues. V lost 0 bases to trimming and J lost 13 bases, with 8 bases between them. CDR3 DNA sequence: TGTGCCAGCAGCTTGGGTAGTAAGCCCCTCCACTTT. This encodes CASSLGSKPLHF.

This clone was detected once. Here the CDR3 reads CASSSDSGNQPQHF. The CDR3 DNA sequence: TGTGCCAGCAGTTCGGACAGTGGGAATCAGCCCCAGCATTTT. The chain employs TRBV27 and TRBJ1-5, with a tentative D call TRBD1 (6 bases). The V gene lost 4 bases and the J gene lost 4 bases, with 11 bases spanning the gap. Germline V gene sequence: CDR1 MNHEY, CDR2 SMNVEV (reference sequence). This CDR3 is built from 14 residues.

The rearrangement links TRBV28 to TRBJ1-2; D is possibly TRBD1 (6 bases). V was pared by 2 bases and J by 4 bases, with 8 bases between. The CDR3 consists of 13 residues. Germline loops: CDR1 MDHEN, CDR2 SYDVKM. CDR3 loop: CASSLADSYGYTF. CDR3 nucleotide sequence: TGTGCCAGCAGTTTAGCGGACAGCTATGGCTACACCTTC.

This clone occurred once. The chain uses TRBV5-4 and TRBJ2-3; 11 bases line up with TRBD2. CDR3 length: 17 residues. Germline V gene data show CDR1 as SGHNT and CDR2 as YYREEE (reference sequence). Trimming removed 7 bases from V and 3 bases from J; junction bases left unmatched: 13. In DNA, the CDR3 is TGTGCCAGCGGATCTAGTTTAGCGGGGGGGCCGACAGATACGCAGTATTTT. Translation gives CASGSSLAGGPTDTQYF.

The rearrangement uses TRBV6-1 and TRBJ2-3, with 7 bases matching TRBD1. The junction had 5 bases not matched to a gene; V was cut back by 5 bases and J by 3 bases. Germline CDR1 is MNHNS and CDR2 is SASEGT. The CDR3 extends over 14 amino acids. The chain's CDR3 is CASSWDRGTDTQYF. CDR3 nucleotide sequence: TGTGCCAGCAGTTGGGACAGAGGTACAGATACGCAGTATTTT.

This clone is a singleton in its sample. One end of the junction fails to match germline, which may point to a read error. The V gene is TRBV7-7, the J gene TRBJ2-7, with TRBD1 matching 9 bases. The germline CDR1 and CDR2 sequences are SSHAT and FNYEAQ (reference sequence). The CDR3 has 15 residues. CDR3 sequence: CASSPDRGPIHEQYF. CDR3 sequence (DNA): TGTGCTAGCAGCCCGGACAGGGGACCGATCCACGAGCAGTACTTC.